The 10 T cell receptor beta chains reported below all come from one sample, sequenced in a study of PD-1 blockade in classical Hodgkin lymphoma. TCRdb keeps only in-frame clones here, not all; method: immunoSEQ multiplex PCR. The sample has about 15,000 clones, around 80% seen once. Time point in this sample: cycle 4 day 1 (C4D1), after less than 7 weeks of nivolumab. Every patient experienced relapse after autologous stem cell transplantation, and brentuximab vedotin exposure varied. From thawed PBMCs, CD4+ T cells were purified using magnetic negative selection. Sequenced material: CD4+ T cells from blood, taken before the fourth cycle of nivolumab. The receptor source for this set is a human donor with classical Hodgkin lymphoma.

This rearrangement joins TRBV5-6 to TRBJ2-7; 10 bases line up with TRBD2. There are 18 residues in the CDR3. Trimming cost V 0 bases and J 1 base; bases outside gene matches: 10. Germline CDR1 and CDR2: SGHDT and YYEEEE. CDR3 residues: CASSLGLVAGGFSYEQYF. The CDR3 nucleotides read TGTGCCAGCAGCTTGGGGTTGGTAGCGGGGGGATTTTCCTACGAGCAGTACTTC.

The chain links TRBV5-5 to TRBJ1-4, with 7 positions matching TRBD1. V gave up 3 bases and J gave up 4 bases; unmatched junction bases: 6. Germline V CDR1 and CDR2: SGHKS, YYEKEE (reference sequence). The CDR3 sequence is 15 residues long. The CDR3 bases are TGTGCCAGCAGCTACCAGGGGGATGGTAATGAAAAACTGTTTTTT. Translation: CASSYQGDGNEKLFF.

The chain uses TRBV10-3 and TRBJ1-5, with 7 nucleotides matching TRBD1. The J segment lost 4 bases and the V segment lost 6 bases, leaving 6 bases of the junction unmatched. The CDR3 sequence is 14 residues long. Germline CDR1 reads ENHRY; CDR2 reads SYGVKD. CDR3 sequence: CAISPGQSNQPQHF. CDR3 DNA sequence: TGTGCCATCAGCCCGGGACAGTCTAATCAGCCCCAGCATTTT.

The chain combines TRBV10-3 with TRBJ2-3; either TRBD1 or TRBD2 may fit D (7 bases each). The V end was cut by 10 bases, the J end by 4 bases, with 24 bases between. The germline V gene encodes CDR1 ENHRY and CDR2 SYGVKD. CDR3 length: 16 residues. CDR3 nucleotide sequence: TGTGCCACAGGAGACCCAGGGGGAGGGCCCTCAGATACGCAGTATTTT. It translates to CATGDPGGGPSDTQYF.

V usage is TRBV27 and J usage is TRBJ2-1, with 9 bases aligning to TRBD2. The CDR3 loop spans 15 amino acids. Losses at the gene ends were 5 bases for V and 4 bases for J; bases not matched to a gene: 6. CDR1 and CDR2 from the germline V gene are MNHEY and SMNVEV (reference sequence). CDR3 protein: CASSILAGEYNEQFF. CDR3 DNA sequence: TGTGCCAGCAGTATCTTAGCGGGAGAGTACAATGAGCAGTTCTTC.

The J gene is TRBJ1-2, the V gene TRBV7-6, with a tentative D call TRBD1 (5 bases). Per the germline V gene, CDR1 is SGHVS and CDR2 is FNYEAQ. Trimming took 4 bases from V and 2 from J, leaving 8 bases between them. This CDR3 region has 13 residues. CDR3 amino acids: CASSSGRNYGYTF. The CDR3 DNA follows: TGTGCCAGCAGCTCGGGACGGAACTATGGCTACACCTTC.

The gene calls are TRBV29-1 and TRBJ2-1, with 9 positions matching TRBD2. Germline V CDR1 and CDR2: SQVTM, ANQGSEA. This CDR3 is built from 13 residues. V shed 3 bases and J 3 bases; nucleotides not matched to a gene: 0. The CDR3 here is CSVDSGSYNEQFF. In DNA form, the CDR3 reads TGCAGCGTTGATAGCGGGAGCTACAATGAGCAGTTCTTC.

The chain recombines TRBV28 with TRBJ1-1; possible D gene TRBD1, 6 bases. Germline CDR1 reads MDHEN; CDR2 reads SYDVKM. The CDR3 extends over 14 amino acids. The V end lost 6 bases, the J end lost 4 bases, and 15 bases lay between the germline ends. CDR3 loop: CASRRQSDSTEAFF. The CDR3 DNA follows: TGTGCCAGCAGACGACAATCGGACAGCACTGAAGCTTTCTTT.

The chain recombines TRBV7-2 with TRBJ1-2, with 10 nucleotides matching TRBD1. Germline trimming cut 0 bases from V and 6 bases from J; bases unmatched to any gene: 4. Germline V lookup: CDR1 SGHTA, CDR2 FQGNSA. The length of the CDR3 is 15 residues. This chain's CDR3 is CASSLAPGTGDGYTF. CDR3 bases: TGTGCCAGCAGCTTAGCCCCTGGGACAGGGGATGGCTACACCTTC.

The chain is built from TRBV7-9 and TRBJ1-1; 7 bases are shared with TRBD1. The V and J ends lost 5 bases and 0 bases, in that order; junction bases with no gene match: 3. The CDR3 sequence is 14 residues long. Germline V lookup: CDR1 SEHNR, CDR2 FQNEAQ (reference sequence). DNA for the CDR3: TGTGCCAGCAGCCGACAGGGCGTGAACACTGAAGCTTTCTTT. Its translation is CASSRQGVNTEAFF.